This entry describes one T cell receptor beta chain. No cognate antigen has been identified for it. There are no base qualities to consult, and no much larger clone falls within one base. There are 15 amino acids in the CDR3, from cysteine to phenylalanine inclusive. Just the 45-base CDR3 DNA is kept, in frame starting at base 1. CDR1 and CDR2 are drawn from the germline V gene: MRHNA, SNTAGT. The junction shows trimming of 2 bases on V and 1 base on J, plus 11 bases between the germline ends. The entry originates in a study of blood T cell repertoires in COVID-19 (TCRdb year 2020). Context from the whole study: Collaborator samples came from the United States, Italy and Spain and covered acute and convalescent phases of COVID-19. A freely available public database, intended as a resource for researchers studying the immune response to SARS-CoV-2, is where the repertoires were released. Deeply sampled blood TCRbeta repertoires from subjects exposed to, actively infected with, or recovered from COVID-19 were included in the dataset. The material from the prospective study consisted of cDNA or gDNA derived from T cells, B-cell-depleted T cells, or PBMCs. Nearly every sample came with metadata listing a de-identified subject ID, COVID-19 status, age in years and sex. Where available, HLA class I and class II types were obtained from metadata supplied by the sample provider rather than from assay-based typing. The samples were drawn from the first 160 participants of the ongoing ImmuneRACE study and from some 1,300 subjects provided by 6 global collaborators.

The research as a whole found: The amount of clinical and demographic metadata varied by source and participant and was provided uncurated.

Collaborating institutions collected whole blood in K2EDTA tubes following their own protocols. For TCRbeta analysis, collaborators shipped samples as frozen whole blood, isolated PBMCs, or DNA extracted from either of those sample types. The immunoSEQ Assay, a bias-controlled multiplex PCR, was used to amplify TCRbeta CDR3 regions from genomic DNA. The authors' pipeline ran thus. The number of nucleated cells in each sample was estimated from the amplification of reference gene primers within the assay. Sequence reads were collapsed and filtered to measure the absolute abundance of every unique TCRbeta CDR3 rearrangement. For each sample, productive Simpson clonality was calculated by taking the square root of Simpson's diversity index across productive rearrangements. This immuneACCESS table, as held by TCRdb, lists in-frame sequences with V and J called but not all clones. Of the missing ones, under half trace to an unresolved V gene in checked studies; the others have no known cause. V, J and clone size derive from that table, while D and trimming were established from the DNA sequence. The sample includes fewer than 75,000 clones, with nearly 90% observed a single time. About 1.3% of the sample goes to the ten largest clones.

Rearrangement joined TRBV6-4 to TRBJ1-1, with the D gene not clear enough to name. The material sequenced was peripheral blood. The source is a man aged 55 to 70 with acute or convalescent COVID-19. The nucleotide sequence is TGTGCCAGCAGTGACGGTAGAGGCCGGAACACTGAAGCTTTCTTT. Its translation reads: CASSDGRGRNTEAFF.